Sequencing of this T cell receptor (beta chain) was carried out in a study of tumor-infiltrating lymphocytes in localized non-small cell lung cancer. As for the study in general: The cohort mixed smokers and never-smokers, several histologies, and some post-neoadjuvant-chemotherapy samples.

Assay used: immunoSEQ multiplex PCR; TCRdb lists only in-frame clones, some missing. Of some 15,000 clones in the sample, 82% were seen once. Study results and limitations: Tumor T-cell fraction from TCR sequencing was not associated with recurrence-free survival (p = 0.61).

As concerns this clone: What it binds is unknown.

This CDR3 region has 16 residues. The germline CDR1 and CDR2 sequences are SGHAT and FQNNGV. V gave up 1 base and J gave up 2 bases, with 13 bases separating them. The sample consisted of lung tumor tissue. The genes are TRBV11-2 and TRBJ2-3, with a possible D match to TRBD1 (5 bases). The sequence was collected from a human donor with non-small cell lung cancer. This CDR3 reads CASSLAGREYTDTQYF. CDR3 coding DNA: TGTGCCAGCAGCTTAGCAGGCAGGGAATACACAGATACGCAGTATTTT.